A single sample is the source of the 20 T cell receptor beta chains below, sequenced in a study of T cell repertoires in cytomegalovirus infection. One entry per CDR3 protein results from TCRdb running MiXCR on the reads. Among about 120,000 distinct CDR3 sequences listed, over 9% were seen once. Their target antigens are unknown. Specimen: PBMCs, sequenced either directly or after in vitro stimulation (not recorded which). The receptor set was obtained from a human donor in good health (CMV status not recorded). Some clones in this sample may be carry-over from other donors' samples.

This clonotype showed up many times. The chain recombines TRBV11-2 with TRBJ2-7; D gene uncertain. Trimming removed 2 bases from V and 6 bases from J, with 8 bases in between. This CDR3 spans 12 amino acids. CDR1 is SGHAT and CDR2 is FQNNGV in the germline V gene. The CDR3 is CASSLRSGEQYV. The CDR3 DNA reads TGTGCCAGCAGCTTAAGGTCCGGCGAGCAGTACGTC.

This clonotype was counted many times. This rearrangement joins TRBV6-2 or TRBV6-3 to TRBJ1-1; 8 bases match TRBD1. V gave up 5 bases and J gave up 6 bases; unmatched junction bases: 8. The CDR3 consists of 14 residues. Germline V gene data show CDR1 as MNHEY and CDR2 as SVGEGT. The CDR3 reads CASSTLRGQAEAFF. For the CDR3, the DNA is TGTGCCAGCAGTACACTCAGGGGGCAAGCTGAAGCTTTCTTT.

This clonotype was counted many times. CDR3 sequence reads: CASSQTRDQETQYF. The CDR3, as DNA: TGTGCCAGCAGCCAAACAAGGGATCAAGAGACCCAGTACTTC. This chain joins TRBV14 and TRBJ2-5; no clear D gene. With 2 bases removed from V and 2 bases from J, the gap between germline ends came to 9 bases. The V gene's germline CDR1 is SGHDN and CDR2 FVKESK. CDR3 length: 14 residues.

At least ten counts were recorded for this clonotype. This chain joins TRBV7-2 and TRBJ2-3, with D possibly TRBD2 on 5 matching bases. Germline V gives CDR1 SGHTA, CDR2 FQGNSA. The CDR3 is 14 residues long. The V gene lost 5 bases and the J gene lost 2 bases, with 11 bases spanning the gap. The CDR3 DNA is TGTGCCAGCAGCCCGTCTCGGGACACAGATACGCAGTATTTT. Its protein product is CASSPSRDTDTQYF.

At least ten counts were recorded for this clonotype. J is TRBJ2-7 and V is TRBV7-2, with D possibly being TRBD1 (5 bases). Trimming took off 0 bases at V and 3 bases at J, with 21 bases between the two ends. The CDR3 is made up of 18 amino acids. Germline lookup yields CDR1 SGHTA and CDR2 FQGNSA. The CDR3 DNA follows: TGTGCCAGCAGCTTAGCGGGGTCAAGCAGGGTTAGTTTCTACGAGCAGTACTTC. Its protein is CASSLAGSSRVSFYEQYF. Variable domain in full (rest from reference TRBV7-2 and TRBJ2-7): GAGVSQSPSNKVTEKGKDVELRCDPISGHTALYWYRQSLGQGLEFLIYFQGNSAPDKSGLPSDRFSAERTGGSVSTLTIQRTQQEDSAVYLCASSLAGSSRVSFYEQYFGPGTRLTVT.

The genes are TRBV15 and TRBJ2-1; 8 bases match TRBD2. The CDR3 runs 15 residues. With 1 base clipped from V and 10 bases from J, the junction kept 9 bases outside the gene matches. The germline V gene has CDR1 LNHNV and CDR2 YYDKDF (reference sequence). CDR3: CATSRADGRANEQFF. CDR3 nucleotide sequence: TGTGCCACCAGCAGAGCCGACGGGAGGGCCAACGAGCAGTTCTTC.

At least ten counts were recorded for this clonotype. V gene TRBV6-1 combines with J gene TRBJ2-1; 9 bases align to TRBD2. Per the germline V gene, CDR1 is MNHNS and CDR2 is SASEGT. With 4 bases clipped from V and 7 bases from J, the junction kept 5 bases outside the gene matches. This CDR3 is 14 amino acids long. The CDR3 DNA is TGTGCCAGCAGTGGCGCGGGAGGGCGGAATGAGCAGTTCTTC. Amino acid sequence: CASSGAGGRNEQFF.

This clonotype was detected many times. The V gene is TRBV7-9, the J gene TRBJ1-2; 7 bases map to TRBD1. J was trimmed by 8 bases and V by 2 bases; bases with no gene match: 8. Per the germline V gene, CDR1 is SEHNR and CDR2 is FQNEAQ (reference sequence). The CDR3 covers 14 residues. The CDR3 loop is CASSLRQGRSGYTF. The CDR3, as DNA: TGTGCCAGCAGCTTAAGACAGGGAAGGAGCGGCTACACCTTC.

This clonotype was recorded many times. The J gene is TRBJ1-4, the V gene TRBV7-9; a possible D gene is TRBD1 (6 bases). This CDR3 is 15 amino acids long. V lost 6 bases and J 3 bases, leaving 14 bases between the germline ends. Germline CDR1 reads SEHNR; CDR2 reads FQNEAQ (reference sequence). CDR3 sequence reads: CASSPGGQSNEKLFF. CDR3 bases: TGTGCCAGCAGTCCCGGGGGCCAGTCTAATGAAAAACTGTTTTTT.

This clonotype was counted many times. The rearrangement links TRBV7-9 to TRBJ1-2, with D possibly TRBD1 on 6 matching bases. CDR1 and CDR2 (germline): SEHNR, FQNEAQ (reference sequence). The V and J ends lost 5 bases and 8 bases respectively, with 21 bases between them. The CDR3 is 15 residues long. In DNA form, the CDR3 reads TGTGCCAGCAGCCAGGAGGCAGGGGCCCTAGGAGGCTACACCTTC. This codes for CASSQEAGALGGYTF.

The sample holds many counts of this clonotype. This chain joins TRBV5-5 and TRBJ2-1; either TRBD1 or TRBD2 may supply D (5 bases each). Between the trimmed V and J ends, which lost 3 bases and 5 bases, there was a span of 21 bases. Looked up from germline, CDR1 is SGHKS and CDR2 is YYEKEE (reference sequence). There are 17 residues in the CDR3. The CDR3 nucleotides are TGTGCCAGCAGCTCGACAATGGGGCGGGTTGGCAACAATGAGCAGTTCTTC. As protein: CASSSTMGRVGNNEQFF.

The V gene is TRBV6-8, the J gene TRBJ2-3; D remains unclear. In germline, CDR1 is MNHGY, CDR2 SAAAGT. The CDR3 runs to 12 residues. V was clipped by 5 bases and J by 4 bases, with 7 bases between them. The CDR3 sequence: CASSGNPDTQYF. The CDR3 DNA reads as TGTGCCAGCAGTGGGAACCCAGATACGCAGTATTTT.

This CDR3 reads CASSQESGLEQYF. CDR3 nucleotides: TGCGCCAGCAGCCAAGAGTCGGGCCTCGAGCAGTACTTC. The rearrangement links TRBV4-3 to TRBJ2-7; no reliable D call. This CDR3 contains 13 residues. The V end was cut by 0 bases, the J end by 6 bases, with 9 bases between. Germline V lookup: CDR1 LGHNA, CDR2 YSLEER.

The V call is TRBV12-3 or TRBV12-4, the J call TRBJ2-2; the D gene is possibly TRBD1 (6 bases). V shed 1 base and J shed 1 base, with 10 bases lying between them. There are 16 residues in the CDR3. The DNA of the CDR3 is TGTGCCAGCAGTTTAGGAACAGGGTGGAACACCGGGGAGCTGTTTTTT. It encodes CASSLGTGWNTGELFF.

This clonotype has at least ten counts. This chain links TRBV18 with TRBJ2-3, with TRBD1 as a possible D gene (6 bases). Trimming shortened V by 5 bases and J by 2 bases, and 8 bases separated the two germline ends. The CDR3 consists of 13 residues. Germline V gene sequence: CDR1 KGHSH, CDR2 LQKENI. CDR3 residues: CASSSGATDTQYF. CDR3 sequence (DNA): TGTGCCAGCTCATCAGGGGCCACAGATACGCAGTATTTT.

This clonotype was detected only a few times. The rearrangement uses TRBV20-1 and TRBJ1-4; a weak D match, TRBD1 (5 bases). There are 13 residues in the CDR3. Germline V gene data show CDR1 as DFQATT and CDR2 as SNEGSKA (reference sequence). The germline V and J ends were trimmed by 6 bases and 7 bases, with 15 bases remaining between them. Here the CDR3 DNA reads TGCAGTGCCGGGTCGGCGGGGGGTGAAAAACTGTTTTTT. Translated: CSAGSAGGEKLFF.

CDR3 nucleotide sequence: TGTGCCAGCAGCTTACCCCAGGGTGCGGCAGATACGCAGTATTTT. Protein: CASSLPQGAADTQYF. The J gene is TRBJ2-3, the V gene TRBV7-8, with a tentative D call TRBD1 (5 bases). V was shortened by 2 bases and J by 4 bases, with 13 bases between the two germline ends. This CDR3 contains 15 residues. The germline CDR1 and CDR2 sequences are SGHVS and FQNEAQ.

Many counts were recorded for this clonotype. The chain joins TRBV7-2 to TRBJ2-3; 7 nucleotides align to TRBD2. Germline CDR1 SGHTA, CDR2 FQGNSA. V lost 1 base to trimming and J lost 6 bases; unmatched junction nucleotides: 10. The length of the CDR3 is 16 residues. The CDR3 sequence is CASSLVLAPARDTQYF. The CDR3 bases are TGTGCCAGCAGCTTAGTACTAGCGCCCGCACGGGATACGCAGTATTTT.

This clonotype occurred many times. The DNA of the CDR3 is TGTGCCAGCAGCTACGCTAGGGGACAAAGCACCTACGAGCAGTACGTC. This encodes CASSYARGQSTYEQYV. The chain is built from TRBV6-6 and TRBJ2-7; D possibly corresponds to TRBD1 (6 bases). The V end was cut by 6 bases, the J end by 2 bases, with 20 bases between. CDR1 and CDR2 from the germline V gene are MNHNY and SVGAGI (reference sequence). The CDR3 runs 16 residues.

This clonotype was seen more than once but under ten times. The chain uses TRBV6-2 or TRBV6-3 and TRBJ2-1; D remains ambiguous. The germline V gene has CDR1 MNHEY and CDR2 SVGEGT. The length of the CDR3 is 17 residues. Between the trimmed V and J ends, which lost 6 bases and 7 bases, there was a span of 25 bases. CDR3 region: CASRKTRALTRANEQFF. The DNA for the CDR3 is TGTGCCAGCAGGAAAACTCGGGCCCTAACACGAGCAAATGAGCAGTTCTTC.